The present TCR beta chain was sequenced within a study of shared clonotypes between healthy human individuals. Broader study findings: Non-shared clonotypes had lower generation probabilities than those shared by all four donors.

Cells designated naive CD8 were CD45RO-negative and were positively selected for CCR7, with terminally differentiated effector memory CD45RA+ cells excluded. This clone was detected once. Its target is unknown. The germline V and J ends were trimmed by 2 bases and 2 bases, with 10 bases remaining between them. CDR1 SGHAT and CDR2 FQNNGV come from the germline V gene. This CDR3 is 14 amino acids long. Replicate PCRs for sorted subsets used about 200 ng DNA; this equaled tens of thousands of T cell genomes. TCRdb keeps only in-frame clones here, not all; method: immunoSEQ multiplex PCR. This sample carries approximately 720,000 clones, around 92% of them seen once, and the ten largest clones take about 24%.

The sequence derives from a man aged 30-40 years in good health. The chain carries TRBV11-2 and TRBJ2-7, with D hard to call. Sequences were obtained from naive CD8+ T cells sorted from blood. CDR3 sequence reads: CASSLLVATYEQYF. In DNA, the CDR3 is TGTGCCAGCAGCTTATTGGTAGCAACCTACGAGCAGTACTTC.